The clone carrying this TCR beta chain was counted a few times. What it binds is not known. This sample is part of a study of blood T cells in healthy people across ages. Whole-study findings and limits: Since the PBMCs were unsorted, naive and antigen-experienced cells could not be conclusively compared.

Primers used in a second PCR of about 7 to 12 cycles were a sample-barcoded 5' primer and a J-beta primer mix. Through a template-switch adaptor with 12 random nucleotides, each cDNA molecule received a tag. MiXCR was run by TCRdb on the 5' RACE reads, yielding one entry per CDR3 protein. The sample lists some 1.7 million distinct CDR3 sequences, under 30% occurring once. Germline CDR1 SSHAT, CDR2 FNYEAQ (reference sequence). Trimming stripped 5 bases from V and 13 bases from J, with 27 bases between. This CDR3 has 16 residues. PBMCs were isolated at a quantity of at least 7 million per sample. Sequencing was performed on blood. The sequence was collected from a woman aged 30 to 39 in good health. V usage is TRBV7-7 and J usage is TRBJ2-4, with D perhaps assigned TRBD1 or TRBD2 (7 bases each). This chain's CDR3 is CASSPYRGGGYNEQYF. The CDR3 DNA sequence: TGTGCCAGCAGCCCCTATCGGGGAGGGGGCTACAATGAGCAGTACTTC.